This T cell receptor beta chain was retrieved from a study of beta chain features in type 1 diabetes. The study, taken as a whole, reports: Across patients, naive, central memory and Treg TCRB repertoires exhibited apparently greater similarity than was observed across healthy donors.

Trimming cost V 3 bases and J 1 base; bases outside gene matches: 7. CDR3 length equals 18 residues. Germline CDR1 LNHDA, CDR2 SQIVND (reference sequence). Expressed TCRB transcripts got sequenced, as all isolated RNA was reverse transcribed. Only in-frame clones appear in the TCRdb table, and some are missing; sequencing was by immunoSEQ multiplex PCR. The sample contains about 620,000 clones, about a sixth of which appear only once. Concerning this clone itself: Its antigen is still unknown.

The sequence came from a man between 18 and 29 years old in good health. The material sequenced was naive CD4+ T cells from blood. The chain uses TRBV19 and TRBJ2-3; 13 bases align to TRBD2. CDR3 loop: CASSIRGLAGPRTDTQYF. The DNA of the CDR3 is TGTGCCAGTAGTATTCGGGGACTAGCGGGACCTCGCACAGATACGCAGTATTTT. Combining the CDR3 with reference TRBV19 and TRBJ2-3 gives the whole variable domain DGGITQSPKYLFRKEGQNVTLSCEQNLNHDAMYWYRQDPGQGLRLIYYSQIVNDFQKGDIAEGYSVSREKKESFPLTVTSAQKNPTAFYLCASSIRGLAGPRTDTQYFGPGTRLTVL.